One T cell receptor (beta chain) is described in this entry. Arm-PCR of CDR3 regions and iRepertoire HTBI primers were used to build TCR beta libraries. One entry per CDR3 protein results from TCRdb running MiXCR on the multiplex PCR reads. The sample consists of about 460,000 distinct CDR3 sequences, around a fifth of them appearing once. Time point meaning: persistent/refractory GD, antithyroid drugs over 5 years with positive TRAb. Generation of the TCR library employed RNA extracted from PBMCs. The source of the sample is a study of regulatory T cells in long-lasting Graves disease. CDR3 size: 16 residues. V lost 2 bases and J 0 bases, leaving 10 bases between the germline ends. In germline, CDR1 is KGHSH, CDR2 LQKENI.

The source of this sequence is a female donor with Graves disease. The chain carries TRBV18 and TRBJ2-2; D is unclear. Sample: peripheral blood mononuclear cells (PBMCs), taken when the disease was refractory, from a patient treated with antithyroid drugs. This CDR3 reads CASSPVYRTNTGELFF. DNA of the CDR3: TGTGCCAGCTCACCAGTTTACAGAACGAACACCGGGGAGCTGTTTTTT.